A single sample gave rise to the 10 T cell receptor beta chains below, sequenced in a study of T-cell memory formation after mild COVID-19. TCRdb ran MiXCR on the 5' RACE reads and lists one entry per CDR3 protein. The sample yields more than 350,000 distinct CDR3 sequences, over 20% seen once. The source material was PBMCs or a T cell subset sorted from them (not recorded which). The receptors were gathered from an adult woman who had mild COVID-19 (a few samples of this study predate the infection). Cell type and time point are not known.

This clonotype was recorded many times. This rearrangement joins TRBV6-4 to TRBJ2-1; TRBD2 aligns across 9 bases. CDR1 is MRHNA, CDR2 SNTAGT, per germline. J was trimmed by 8 bases and V by 2 bases; bases with no gene match: 4. The CDR3 has 14 residues. Here the CDR3 DNA reads TGTGCCAGCAGTGACGCTGCGGGAGGGGATGAGCAGTTCTTC. Protein: CASSDAAGGDEQFF.

The chain has TRBV5-1 and TRBJ1-2; D unclear. The CDR3 extends over 14 amino acids. From germline, CDR1 is SGHRS and CDR2 YFSETQ. V was clipped by 4 bases and J by 4 bases, with 14 bases between them. The CDR3 nucleotides read TGCGCCAGCAGCCCTCTGACCACAGCCTATGGCTACACCTTC. As protein: CASSPLTTAYGYTF. The complete variable domain, with remaining parts taken from reference TRBV5-1 and TRBJ1-2, reads KAGVTQTPRYLIKTRGQQVTLSCSPISGHRSVSWYQQTPGQGLQFLFEYFSETQRNKGNFPGRFSGRQFSNSRSEMNVSTLELGDSALYLCASSPLTTAYGYTFGSGTRLTVV.

This clonotype has more than one count but fewer than ten. The gene calls are TRBV2 and TRBJ1-1; tentatively, D is TRBD1 (6 bases). V gave up 9 bases and J gave up 5 bases, with 31 bases separating them. The CDR3 is 18 residues long. CDR1 and CDR2 from the germline V gene are SNHLY and FYNNEI. CDR3: CARATTLGGARAKTEAFF. The CDR3 DNA reads as TGTGCCAGAGCTACTACCTTGGGGGGGGCGCGGGCAAAAACTGAAGCTTTCTTT.

This chain joins TRBV6-2 or TRBV6-3 and TRBJ2-2, with 7 bases that match TRBD1. Germline values: CDR1 MNHEY, CDR2 SVGEGT. CDR3 length: 15 amino acids. Trimming removed 2 bases from V and 0 bases from J; junction bases left unmatched: 0. CDR3 amino acids: CASSYGQANTGELFF. As DNA, the CDR3 is TGTGCCAGCAGTTACGGACAGGCGAACACCGGGGAGCTGTTTTTT.

CDR3 coding DNA: TGTGCCAGCAGCTTGGTATTAGCGGGTTCCAATGAGCAGTTCTTC. This gives the protein CASSLVLAGSNEQFF. The chain joins TRBV5-4 to TRBJ2-1, with 7 bases identical to TRBD2. Germline assignment: CDR1 SGHNT and CDR2 YYREEE (reference sequence). CDR3 size: 15 residues. V dropped 0 bases and J dropped 6; count of bases not matched to a gene: 6.

This clonotype was observed a few times. CDR3 protein: CASSQELRVNEQFF. CDR3 coding DNA: TGTGCCAGCAGCCAAGAGTTAAGGGTAAACGAGCAGTTCTTC. J is TRBJ2-1 and V is TRBV14; D unclear. The CDR3 is 14 residues long. Per the germline V gene, CDR1 is SGHDN and CDR2 is FVKESK. Trimming removed 0 bases from V and 10 bases from J, with 13 bases in between.

This clonotype occurred many times. The chain couples TRBV7-9 to TRBJ2-1, with TRBD2 identical over 10 bases. The CDR3 consists of 16 residues. CDR1 is SEHNR and CDR2 is FQNEAQ in the germline V gene (reference sequence). Trimming took 5 bases from V and 1 from J; bases not matched to a gene: 5. CDR3 amino acids: CASSRLAGGSYNEQFF. The CDR3 DNA reads as TGTGCCAGCAGCCGATTAGCGGGAGGATCCTACAATGAGCAGTTCTTC. Supplemented by reference TRBV7-9 and TRBJ2-1, the full variable domain reads DTGVSQNPRHKITKRGQNVTFRCDPISEHNRLYWYRQTLGQGPEFLTYFQNEAQLEKSRLLSDRFSAERPKGSFSTLEIQRTEQGDSAMYLCASSRLAGGSYNEQFFGPGTRLTVL.

This rearrangement joins TRBV11-3 to TRBJ2-2, with 13 bases aligning to TRBD2. Germline lookup yields CDR1 SGHNT and CDR2 YENEEA. J lost 3 bases, V lost 4 bases, and 5 bases had no gene match. The CDR3 is made up of 17 amino acids. The CDR3 DNA reads as TGTGCCAGCAGCTCAGACGGACTAGCGGGGGACACCGGGGAGCTGTTTTTT. Translated, it gives CASSSDGLAGDTGELFF.

This clonotype came up many times. The gene calls are TRBV7-9 and TRBJ2-3, with 10 bases matching TRBD2. V dropped 2 bases and J dropped 3; count of bases not matched to a gene: 8. CDR1 is SEHNR, CDR2 FQNEAQ, per germline (reference sequence). The CDR3 is 17 residues long. CDR3 nucleotide sequence: TGTGCCAGCAGCTTATTGGTGGGACTAGCGTTGACAGATACGCAGTATTTT. As protein: CASSLLVGLALTDTQYF.

The chain joins TRBV9 to TRBJ1-5; D may be TRBD1 (6 bases). Deletions cut 3 bases from V and 5 bases from J, with 9 bases between. The CDR3 length is 13 residues. Germline V gene sequence: CDR1 SGDLS, CDR2 YYNGEE. This CDR3 reads CASSEQGDQPQHF. CDR3 nucleotide sequence: TGTGCCAGCAGCGAACAGGGCGATCAGCCCCAGCATTTT.